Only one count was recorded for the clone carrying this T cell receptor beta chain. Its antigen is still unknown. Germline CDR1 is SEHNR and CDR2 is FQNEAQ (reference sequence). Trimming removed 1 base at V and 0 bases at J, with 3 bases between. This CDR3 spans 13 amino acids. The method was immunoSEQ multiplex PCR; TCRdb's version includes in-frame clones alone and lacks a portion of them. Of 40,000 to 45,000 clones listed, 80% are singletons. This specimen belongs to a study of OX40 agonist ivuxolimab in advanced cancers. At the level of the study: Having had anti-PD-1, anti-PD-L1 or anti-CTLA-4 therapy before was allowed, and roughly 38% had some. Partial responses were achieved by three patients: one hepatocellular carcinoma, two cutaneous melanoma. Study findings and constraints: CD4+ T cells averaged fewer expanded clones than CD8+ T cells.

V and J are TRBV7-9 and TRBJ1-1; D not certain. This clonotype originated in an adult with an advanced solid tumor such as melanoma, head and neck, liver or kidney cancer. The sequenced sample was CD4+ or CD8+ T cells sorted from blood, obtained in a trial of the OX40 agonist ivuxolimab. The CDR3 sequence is CASSLEVNTEAFF. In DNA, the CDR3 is TGTGCCAGCAGCTTAGAGGTGAACACTGAAGCTTTCTTT.